Following are 9 T cell receptor beta chains from one sample sequenced in a study of blood T cell repertoires in COVID-19. Profiled with immunoSEQ multiplex PCR; TCRdb holds only in-frame clones, not every one. The table has over 200,000 clones, more than 80% seen once. Sequenced input: PBMCs or T cells enriched from blood (not recorded which). Receptor source: a man in his sixties who had recovered from COVID-19.

CDR3 residues: CASSSAGTGTEKLFF. CDR3 nucleotide sequence: TGTGCCAGCAGTAGCGCCGGGACAGGGACTGAAAAACTGTTTTTT. The V gene is TRBV7-9, the J gene TRBJ1-4, with 9 bases identical to TRBD1. V lost 6 bases and J lost 7; bases outside the gene matches: 9. Germline V gene lookup returns CDR1 SEHNR and CDR2 FQNEAQ (reference sequence). This CDR3 is 15 amino acids long.

V is TRBV5-1 and J is TRBJ2-7, with D tentatively TRBD2 (5 bases). The CDR3 has 14 residues. Trimming removed 3 bases at V and 3 bases at J, with 13 bases between. Germline V gene data show CDR1 as SGHRS and CDR2 as YFSETQ. CDR3 sequence (DNA): TGCGCCAGCAGCTCAACAGCGGACGGCTACGAGCAGTACTTC. Translation: CASSSTADGYEQYF. Looking up the rest from reference TRBV5-1 and TRBJ2-7 gives the full variable domain: KAGVTQTPRYLIKTRGQQVTLSCSPISGHRSVSWYQQTPGQGLQFLFEYFSETQRNKGNFPGRFSGRQFSNSRSEMNVSTLELGDSALYLCASSSTADGYEQYFGPGTRLTVT.

The chain links TRBV5-4 to TRBJ2-3; maybe TRBD2 (5 bases). Between the trimmed V and J ends, which lost 4 bases and 0 bases, there was a span of 15 bases. Germline-derived CDR1 and CDR2 are SGHNT and YYREEE (reference sequence). The CDR3 consists of 16 residues. In nucleotides, the CDR3 is TGTGCCAGCAGCGGCCCGGGTAGCGCAAGCACAGATACGCAGTATTTT. It encodes CASSGPGSASTDTQYF.

This clone was picked up a small number of times. This chain links TRBV7-9 with TRBJ1-2; possibly TRBD1 for D (6 bases). The CDR3 is 14 residues long. Germline CDR1 SEHNR, CDR2 FQNEAQ (reference sequence). With 4 bases removed from V and 5 bases from J, the gap between germline ends came to 14 bases. The CDR3 spells CASSSQQGSYGYTF. In nucleotides, the CDR3 is TGTGCCAGCAGCTCTCAACAGGGATCGTATGGCTACACCTTC.

The V call is TRBV7-9, the J call TRBJ1-5; 7 nucleotides line up with TRBD1. With V trimmed by 5 bases and J by 0 bases, 4 bases remained unmatched. Per germline, CDR1 SEHNR and CDR2 FQNEAQ (reference sequence). The CDR3 covers 15 residues. For the CDR3, the DNA is TGTGCCAGCAGCCCGGGACAGTATAGCAATCAGCCCCAGCATTTT. It specifies CASSPGQYSNQPQHF.

The chain is built from TRBV7-8 and TRBJ2-7; 8 bases line up with TRBD1. Losses at the gene ends were 5 bases for V and 4 bases for J; bases not matched to a gene: 1. CDR1 and CDR2 from the germline V gene are SGHVS and FQNEAQ. This CDR3 is 12 amino acids long. The CDR3 DNA sequence: TGTGCCAGCAGCCGACAGGGGTACGAGCAGTACTTC. Its translation is CASSRQGYEQYF.

The chain has TRBV6-4 and TRBJ2-5; D not certain. V lost 3 bases and J lost 3, with 8 bases in between. Looked up from germline, CDR1 is MRHNA and CDR2 is SNTAGT. The CDR3 length is 13 residues. The CDR3 here is CASSDSLEETQYF. CDR3 DNA: TGTGCCAGCAGTGATAGTCTTGAAGAGACCCAGTACTTC.

CDR3 loop: CASSLTGTSGGRQETQYF. CDR3 nucleotides: TGCGCCAGCAGCTTAACCGGGACTAGCGGGGGCCGCCAAGAGACCCAGTACTTC. The chain joins TRBV5-1 to TRBJ2-5; TRBD2 aligns across 14 bases. CDR1 and CDR2 (germline): SGHRS, YFSETQ. The CDR3 runs 18 residues. The V and J ends lost 2 bases and 1 base, in that order; junction bases with no gene match: 7.

The chain uses TRBV6-5 and TRBJ2-7; 9 bases fit TRBD1. Germline CDR1 and CDR2: MNHEY and SVGAGI. After removal of 7 bases from V and 7 bases from J, the junction contained 8 bases not matched to a gene. The CDR3 contains 13 residues. The CDR3 region has the DNA TGTGCCAGCACCCGGGACAGGGTGGGGGAGCAGTACTTC. Amino acid sequence: CASTRDRVGEQYF.